Each of the 31 T cell receptor beta chains below was sequenced from the same sample in a study of blood T cell repertoires in COVID-19. Sequencing was performed with immunoSEQ multiplex PCR; in TCRdb, only in-frame clones are kept and a portion is missing. The table records under 200,000 clones, roughly 80% of them present only once. Sequenced input: peripheral blood. These receptors all come from a man aged 25-40 years with active or convalescent COVID-19.

The chain couples TRBV5-4 to TRBJ2-6; D might be TRBD2 (7 bases). Trimming took 9 bases from V and 0 from J, leaving 25 bases between them. Germline V gene sequence: CDR1 SGHNT, CDR2 YYREEE (reference sequence). CDR3 length equals 19 residues. The CDR3 sequence: CATSNTTGGPPSGANVLTF. DNA for the CDR3: TGTGCCACCAGTAACACGACCGGGGGGCCCCCCTCTGGGGCCAACGTCCTGACTTTC.

This chain uses TRBV10-1 with TRBJ2-3, with TRBD1 matching over 9 bases. The V gene end was trimmed by 2 bases and the J gene end by 4 bases; junction bases not matched to a gene: 4. Germline assignment: CDR1 WNHNN and CDR2 SYGVQD (reference sequence). This CDR3 is 15 amino acids long. In DNA form, the CDR3 reads TGCGCCAGCAGTGAGGACAGGGGGTCGTCAGATACGCAGTATTTT. Residues: CASSEDRGSSDTQYF.

The rearrangement uses TRBV15 and TRBJ1-1; D perhaps matches TRBD1 (6 bases). V was trimmed by 1 base and J by 2 bases, leaving 8 bases between them. Germline V gene sequence: CDR1 LNHNV, CDR2 YYDKDF (reference sequence). This CDR3 is 14 amino acids long. DNA of the CDR3: TGTGCCACCAGCAGAGCGACAGGAAACACTGAAGCTTTCTTT. Its protein product is CATSRATGNTEAFF.

The rearrangement links TRBV7-3 to TRBJ1-2; TRBD1 agrees at 8 bases. This CDR3 has 16 amino acids. V was pared by 1 base and J by 2 bases, with 6 bases of the junction left unmatched. Per germline, CDR1 SGHTA and CDR2 FQGTGA. The CDR3 reads CASSLNAGGENYGYTF. CDR3 nucleotide sequence: TGTGCCAGCAGCTTAAACGCAGGGGGCGAAAACTATGGCTACACCTTC.

This clone was recorded a few times. This chain uses TRBV9 with TRBJ2-5, with 8 bases fitting TRBD2. Germline values: CDR1 SGDLS, CDR2 YYNGEE. The V gene end was trimmed by 0 bases and the J gene end by 5 bases; junction bases not matched to a gene: 12. This CDR3 contains 17 residues. Here the CDR3 DNA reads TGTGCCAGCAGCGTAGACAACGGGAGGGCCGGCGGGGAGACCCAGTACTTC. Translation: CASSVDNGRAGGETQYF. Full variable domain (remainder filled in from reference TRBV9 and TRBJ2-5): DSGVTQTPKHLITATGQRVTLRCSPRSGDLSVYWYQQSLDQGLQFLIQYYNGEERAKGNILERFSAQQFPDLHSELNLSSLELGDSALYFCASSVDNGRAGGETQYFGPGTRLLVL.

The rearrangement links TRBV19 to TRBJ1-5; D ambiguous. This CDR3 is 19 amino acids long. Deletions cut 3 bases from V and 0 bases from J, with 21 bases between. Per germline, CDR1 LNHDA and CDR2 SQIVND (reference sequence). This chain's CDR3 is CASSIPYGESGYSNQPQHF. The CDR3 nucleotides are TGTGCCAGTAGTATCCCTTACGGGGAATCGGGGTATAGCAATCAGCCCCAGCATTTT.

The gene calls are TRBV18 and TRBJ2-1; a weak D match, TRBD2 (6 bases). Germline loops: CDR1 KGHSH, CDR2 LQKENI. The CDR3 runs 15 residues. Trimming took off 5 bases at V and 7 bases at J, with 18 bases between the two ends. CDR3 residues: CASSSSGASGNEQFF. CDR3 DNA sequence: TGTGCCAGCTCATCCTCGGGAGCATCGGGTAATGAGCAGTTCTTC.

Only a few counts were recorded for this clone. The rearrangement links TRBV5-6 to TRBJ2-7; D gene ambiguous. This CDR3 has 13 amino acids. CDR1 SGHDT and CDR2 YYEEEE come from the germline V gene. Trimming stripped 2 bases from V and 4 bases from J, with 10 bases between. CDR3 coding DNA: TGTGCCAGCAGCTTATTCGGTGTGTACGAGCAGTACTTC. Protein product: CASSLFGVYEQYF.

This clone was found a few times. This chain links TRBV5-1 with TRBJ1-5, with D unresolved. From germline, CDR1 is SGHRS and CDR2 YFSETQ. This CDR3 region has 15 residues. The V gene lost 0 bases and the J gene lost 7 bases, with 14 bases spanning the gap. CDR3 protein: CASSLDSGFGQPQHF. As DNA, the CDR3 is TGCGCCAGCAGCTTGGATTCTGGGTTCGGGCAGCCCCAGCATTTT.

The chain recombines TRBV3-1 (or the pseudogene TRBV3-2) with TRBJ1-2; D is unresolved. The germline V gene has CDR1 LGHDT and CDR2 YNNKEL (reference sequence). Trimming removed 2 bases from V and 1 base from J, with 8 bases in between. The CDR3 extends over 14 amino acids. CDR3 coding DNA: TGTGCCAGCAGCCAAAACGGGGTTAACTATGGCTACACCTTC. Protein sequence: CASSQNGVNYGYTF.

The chain recombines TRBV28 with TRBJ2-2, with TRBD2 matching over 7 bases. Germline assignment: CDR1 MDHEN and CDR2 SYDVKM. CDR3 length: 17 amino acids. The V gene end was trimmed by 6 bases and the J gene end by 6 bases; junction bases not matched to a gene: 16. CDR3 sequence reads: CASSGLSGTSYPGELFF. The CDR3 coding sequence is TGTGCCAGCAGCGGGCTAAGCGGGACGAGCTATCCCGGGGAGCTGTTTTTT.

V usage is TRBV2 and J usage is TRBJ2-5, with D tentatively TRBD2 (7 bases). Trimming pared 4 bases from V and 4 bases from J, leaving 13 bases between. The CDR3 consists of 14 residues. Germline assignment: CDR1 SNHLY and CDR2 FYNNEI. The CDR3 coding sequence is TGTGCCAGCAGTGCGGCGGGGGCGTTAGAGACCCAGTACTTC. The encoded protein is CASSAAGALETQYF.

The chain links TRBV19 to TRBJ1-1; D is possibly TRBD1 (5 bases). V gave up 1 base and J gave up 4 bases, with 10 bases separating them. Germline V CDR1 and CDR2: LNHDA, SQIVND (reference sequence). The CDR3 is 14 amino acids. The CDR3, as DNA: TGTGCCAGTAGTATAGGGGGCCGGGTCACTGAAGCTTTCTTT. The encoded protein is CASSIGGRVTEAFF.

The J gene is TRBJ1-6, the V gene TRBV9; TRBD1 aligns across 10 bases. The germline V gene encodes CDR1 SGDLS and CDR2 YYNGEE. The CDR3 loop spans 16 amino acids. Unmatched junction bases numbered 9, after V lost 3 bases and J lost 9 bases. The CDR3 region is CASSASGQGTGSPLHF. CDR3 DNA: TGTGCCAGCAGCGCTTCGGGACAGGGGACGGGTTCACCCCTCCACTTT.

The J gene is TRBJ2-2, the V gene TRBV24-1; TRBD1 agrees at 7 bases. CDR1 and CDR2 from the germline V gene are KGHDR and SFDVKD. CDR3 length: 17 residues. V was clipped by 3 bases and J by 6 bases; unmatched bases: 12. Here the CDR3 DNA reads TGTGCCACCAGTGATACCAGGGGCCAGGGGGTCCCCGGGGAGCTGTTTTTT. Its translation is CATSDTRGQGVPGELFF.

V is TRBV3-1 (or the pseudogene TRBV3-2) and J is TRBJ2-7; TRBD1 matches 8 bases. The junction had 12 bases not matched to a gene; V was cut back by 8 bases and J by 6 bases. Germline loops: CDR1 LGHDT, CDR2 YNNKEL (reference sequence). CDR3 length: 14 amino acids. The CDR3 DNA follows: TGTGCCAGCTCCGCGGCCAGGGGGCTTTTCGAGCAGTACTTC. Translating it yields CASSAARGLFEQYF.

Only one count was recorded for this clone. The V and J genes are TRBV28 and TRBJ2-2; 8 positions match TRBD2. CDR3 length equals 18 residues. Per the germline V gene, CDR1 is MDHEN and CDR2 is SYDVKM. Trimming at V came to 5 bases and at J to 7 bases, leaving 18 bases not matched to a gene. The CDR3 protein is CASSPSGRSPPGGGELFF. Written as DNA, the CDR3 is TGTGCCAGCAGTCCAAGCGGGAGATCACCGCCGGGGGGCGGGGAGCTGTTTTTT.

The chain employs TRBV4-3 and TRBJ2-4; D unclear. Per the germline V gene, CDR1 is LGHNA and CDR2 is YSLEER. This CDR3 has 16 residues. Trimming stripped 1 base from V and 0 bases from J, with 10 bases between. The CDR3 here is CASSQVVVLAKNIQYF. In DNA, the CDR3 is TGCGCCAGCAGCCAAGTGGTCGTACTAGCCAAAAACATTCAGTACTTC.

This clone was picked up one time. This chain uses TRBV3-1 (or the pseudogene TRBV3-2) with TRBJ1-3; 10 bases line up with TRBD1. The CDR3 consists of 16 residues. Germline V CDR1 and CDR2: LGHDT, YNNKEL (reference sequence). J was trimmed by 1 base and V by 4 bases; bases with no gene match: 4. The CDR3 nucleotides read TGTGCCAGCAGCCCCCGACAGGGGGCTTCTGGAAACACCATATATTTT. It is translated as CASSPRQGASGNTIYF.

This chain joins TRBV6-6 and TRBJ1-1; maybe TRBD1 (6 bases). Deletions cut 0 bases from V and 6 bases from J, with 11 bases between. CDR3 length: 14 amino acids. CDR1 is MNHNY, CDR2 SVGAGI, per germline (reference sequence). The CDR3 loop is CASSYSEAGAEAFF. In DNA, the CDR3 is TGTGCCAGCAGTTACTCGGAGGCAGGGGCTGAAGCTTTCTTT.

The rearrangement uses TRBV6-6 and TRBJ1-6; possible D gene TRBD1, 5 bases. Trimming removed 8 bases at V and 5 bases at J, with 13 bases between. Per the germline V gene, CDR1 is MNHNY and CDR2 is SVGAGI (reference sequence). CDR3 size: 14 residues. CDR3 sequence reads: CASSSGRNNSPLHF. The CDR3 region has the DNA TGTGCCAGCTCTTCAGGGAGGAATAATTCACCCCTCCACTTT.

This sequence joins TRBV5-4 and TRBJ1-5; 9 bases are shared with TRBD1. Trimming at V came to 3 bases and at J to 1 base, leaving 2 bases not matched to a gene. The CDR3 contains 15 residues. Germline CDR1 reads SGHNT; CDR2 reads YYREEE (reference sequence). CDR3: CASSYGTGSNQPQHF. Here the CDR3 DNA reads TGTGCCAGCAGCTATGGGACAGGGAGCAATCAGCCCCAGCATTTT. The full variable domain, rest sourced from reference TRBV5-4 and TRBJ1-5, is ETGVTQSPTHLIKTRGQQVTLRCSSQSGHNTVSWYQQALGQGPQFIFQYYREEENGRGNFPPRFSGLQFPNYSSELNVNALELDDSALYLCASSYGTGSNQPQHFGDGTRLSIL.

V gene TRBV5-1 combines with J gene TRBJ2-3; 11 nucleotides match TRBD2. The length of the CDR3 is 15 residues. Germline V gives CDR1 SGHRS, CDR2 YFSETQ. V was clipped by 1 base and J by 3 bases; unmatched bases: 1. The CDR3, as DNA: TGCGCCAGCAGCTTGCGACTAGCGGGGACAGATACGCAGTATTTT. Protein product: CASSLRLAGTDTQYF.

The chain has TRBV9 and TRBJ1-4, with 8 nucleotides matching TRBD1. Germline CDR1 reads SGDLS; CDR2 reads YYNGEE. This CDR3 region has 15 residues. Losses at the gene ends were 3 bases for V and 8 bases for J; bases not matched to a gene: 9. The CDR3 region has the DNA TGTGCCAGCAGCGCGGACAGGGAAGGGGTCGAAAAACTGTTTTTT. Its protein is CASSADREGVEKLFF.

The V and J genes are TRBV18 and TRBJ2-6; D remains unclear. The CDR3 spans 17 residues. Between the trimmed V and J ends, which lost 1 base and 0 bases, there was a span of 10 bases. In germline, CDR1 is KGHSH, CDR2 LQKENI. CDR3 sequence reads: CASSPQPPSSGANVLTF. CDR3 nucleotides: TGTGCCAGCTCACCACAGCCCCCCTCCTCTGGGGCCAACGTCCTGACTTTC.

The chain recombines TRBV7-9 with TRBJ1-1; 7 positions match TRBD1. From germline, CDR1 is SEHNR and CDR2 FQNEAQ (reference sequence). The V and J ends lost 3 bases and 4 bases, in that order; junction bases with no gene match: 5. The CDR3 loop spans 14 amino acids. The CDR3 protein is CASSFPGQPTEAFF. The DNA for the CDR3 is TGTGCCAGCAGCTTTCCGGGACAGCCCACTGAAGCTTTCTTT.

The genes are TRBV19 and TRBJ2-1; TRBD2 matches at 9 bases. V gave up 3 bases and J gave up 7 bases; unmatched junction bases: 7. This CDR3 contains 15 residues. Germline V gene data show CDR1 as LNHDA and CDR2 as SQIVND (reference sequence). CDR3 region: CASSIKLAGSNEQFF. CDR3 nucleotide sequence: TGTGCCAGTAGTATTAAACTAGCGGGTTCGAATGAGCAGTTCTTC. Using reference TRBV19 and TRBJ2-1 for the parts outside the CDR3, the full variable domain is DGGITQSPKYLFRKEGQNVTLSCEQNLNHDAMYWYRQDPGQGLRLIYYSQIVNDFQKGDIAEGYSVSREKKESFPLTVTSAQKNPTAFYLCASSIKLAGSNEQFFGPGTRLTVL.

V usage is TRBV9 and J usage is TRBJ2-1, with 10 bases aligning to TRBD2. The germline gives CDR1 SGDLS, CDR2 YYNGEE. Trimming at V came to 4 bases and at J to 10 bases, leaving 14 bases not matched to a gene. The CDR3 has 16 amino acids. CDR3 loop: CASSLQSGGALQEQFF. The CDR3 nucleotides are TGTGCCAGCAGCCTCCAAAGCGGGGGGGCCCTTCAGGAGCAGTTCTTC. Complete variable domain (other parts from reference TRBV9 and TRBJ2-1): DSGVTQTPKHLITATGQRVTLRCSPRSGDLSVYWYQQSLDQGLQFLIQYYNGEERAKGNILERFSAQQFPDLHSELNLSSLELGDSALYFCASSLQSGGALQEQFFGPGTRLTVL.

This clone was seen a few times. The chain has TRBV3-1 (or the pseudogene TRBV3-2) and TRBJ1-4; D may be TRBD1 (6 bases). The V and J ends lost 4 bases and 8 bases respectively, with 8 bases between them. The length of the CDR3 is 12 residues. Germline lookup yields CDR1 LGHDT and CDR2 YNNKEL (reference sequence). CDR3 amino acids: CASSPQGEKLFF. CDR3 coding DNA: TGTGCCAGCAGCCCCCAGGGGGAAAAACTGTTTTTT.

The gene calls are TRBV5-1 and TRBJ2-7; TRBD2 matches 7 bases. The CDR3 loop spans 15 amino acids. CDR1 is SGHRS, CDR2 YFSETQ, per germline. Trimming took 4 bases from V and 1 from J; bases not matched to a gene: 8. The DNA of the CDR3 is TGCGCCAGCAGCCCGACTAGCCTAAAGTCCTACGAGCAGTACTTC. This encodes CASSPTSLKSYEQYF. Supplemented by reference TRBV5-1 and TRBJ2-7, the full variable domain reads KAGVTQTPRYLIKTRGQQVTLSCSPISGHRSVSWYQQTPGQGLQFLFEYFSETQRNKGNFPGRFSGRQFSNSRSEMNVSTLELGDSALYLCASSPTSLKSYEQYFGPGTRLTVT.

The rearrangement uses TRBV3-1 (or the pseudogene TRBV3-2) and TRBJ2-7; possibly TRBD1 for D (6 bases). The CDR3 loop spans 14 amino acids. The V gene lost 1 base and the J gene lost 4 bases, with 11 bases spanning the gap. Germline lookup yields CDR1 LGHDT and CDR2 YNNKEL (reference sequence). Here the CDR3 DNA reads TGTGCCAGCAGCCAAGTTCCAGGGGATTACGAGCAGTACTTC. It translates to CASSQVPGDYEQYF.